One sample yielded the 26 T cell receptor beta chains listed below, sequenced in a study of cytomegalovirus exposure and HLA in healthy donors. The study ran its PCR with 60 Vbeta and 13 Jbeta primers. Assay: immunoSEQ multiplex PCR; the TCRdb copy retains only in-frame clones and omits some. The sample has roughly 120,000 clones; roughly 70% are singletons. The material sequenced was PBMCs. These receptors were collected from a man aged 35 to 55 in good health and CMV-seronegative.

This sequence joins TRBV30 and TRBJ1-2; no firm D call. This CDR3 is 13 amino acids long. The germline CDR1 and CDR2 sequences are GTSNPN and SVGIG (reference sequence). The V and J ends lost 2 bases and 7 bases respectively, with 14 bases between them. CDR3: CAWSLKVAGGYTF. The DNA of the CDR3 is TGTGCCTGGAGTCTAAAAGTCGCGGGTGGCTACACCTTC.

The V and J genes are TRBV5-1 and TRBJ2-5; D might be TRBD2 (6 bases). The CDR3 is 16 residues long. The V and J ends lost 5 bases and 1 base respectively, with 18 bases between them. Germline lookup yields CDR1 SGHRS and CDR2 YFSETQ. CDR3 sequence reads: CASSYGLPTRQETQYF. The CDR3 DNA follows: TGCGCCAGCAGTTATGGACTACCAACCCGCCAAGAGACCCAGTACTTC.

The chain links TRBV5-6 to TRBJ1-1; maybe TRBD1 (5 bases). This CDR3 contains 12 residues. CDR1 SGHDT and CDR2 YYEEEE come from the germline V gene. V was trimmed by 4 bases and J by 11 bases, leaving 15 bases between them. CDR3 region: CASSAGGYLAFF. CDR3 DNA sequence: TGTGCCAGCAGCGCGGGGGGATACCTGGCTTTCTTT.

The chain couples TRBV7-6 to TRBJ2-2; a possible D gene is TRBD1 (5 bases). CDR3 length: 14 amino acids. Germline values: CDR1 SGHVS, CDR2 FNYEAQ. V was pared by 1 base and J by 8 bases, with 11 bases between. The CDR3 DNA is TGTGCCAGCAGCTTAGTAGGGGAAACGGGGGAGCTGTTTTTT. This gives the protein CASSLVGETGELFF.

V gene TRBV6-1 combines with J gene TRBJ1-2, with D unresolved. The V end was cut by 3 bases, the J end by 3 bases, with 8 bases between. The CDR3 loop spans 13 amino acids. Germline V CDR1 and CDR2: MNHNS, SASEGT. CDR3 coding DNA: TGTGCCAGCAGTGACCGGGATTACTATGGCTACACCTTC. It codes for CASSDRDYYGYTF.

The gene calls are TRBV29-1 and TRBJ2-7; possibly TRBD1 for D (6 bases). CDR1 is SQVTM and CDR2 is ANQGSEA in the germline V gene. The CDR3 totals 13 residues. The germline V and J ends were trimmed by 6 bases and 3 bases, with 15 bases remaining between them. The DNA for the CDR3 is TGCAGCGTACTATCCCAGGGGTACTACGAGCAGTACTTC. This gives the protein CSVLSQGYYEQYF.

The chain couples TRBV5-1 to TRBJ2-5, with a tentative D call TRBD2 (6 bases). The end of the DNA fits TRBJ2-7 better, so the J call may be wrong. This CDR3 comprises 15 residues. The germline V gene has CDR1 SGHRS and CDR2 YFSETQ. CDR3 amino acids: CASTLEGRMSYEQYF. DNA for the CDR3: TGCGCCAGCACCCTGGAGGGCAGGATGAGCTACGAGCAGTACTTC.

CDR3 protein: CASRRSSGGVYEQYF. The DNA for the CDR3 is TGTGCCAGCAGGCGATCTAGCGGCGGGGTCTACGAGCAGTACTTC. V and J are TRBV5-6 and TRBJ2-7, with 7 bases fitting TRBD2. The CDR3 is made up of 15 amino acids. The germline CDR1 and CDR2 sequences are SGHDT and YYEEEE. The V gene end was trimmed by 5 bases and the J gene end by 3 bases; junction bases not matched to a gene: 11.

As DNA, the CDR3 is TGTGCCAGCAGCTTGGTTCTGGCGGGGGGCGACGCTAGCACAGATACGCAGTATTTT. Protein product: CASSLVLAGGDASTDTQYF. The chain is built from TRBV5-6 and TRBJ2-3, with 8 bases fitting TRBD2. Trimming removed 0 bases from V and 0 bases from J; junction bases left unmatched: 12. There are 19 residues in the CDR3. CDR1 is SGHDT, CDR2 YYEEEE, per germline.

This clone turned up a few times. V gene TRBV10-2 combines with J gene TRBJ1-2; the D gene is possibly TRBD1 (6 bases). There are 13 residues in the CDR3. The V end was cut by 3 bases, the J end by 3 bases, with 8 bases between. Germline V gene lookup returns CDR1 WSHSY and CDR2 SAAADI. As DNA, the CDR3 is TGCGCCAGCAGTGACAGGGGCGACTATGGCTACACCTTC. As protein: CASSDRGDYGYTF.

This clone turned up a few times. This chain joins TRBV5-1 and TRBJ2-5, with D possibly matching TRBD2 (5 bases). Germline V gene lookup returns CDR1 SGHRS and CDR2 YFSETQ. With 0 bases removed from V and 0 bases from J, the gap between germline ends came to 6 bases. The CDR3 is 14 amino acids. The CDR3 nucleotides read TGCGCCAGCAGCTTGGGAGGGTACCAAGAGACCCAGTACTTC. This encodes CASSLGGYQETQYF.

The V and J genes are TRBV14 and TRBJ1-2; 7 bases are shared with TRBD1. The germline gives CDR1 SGHDN, CDR2 FVKESK. The CDR3 is 14 amino acids. V lost 1 base to trimming and J lost 7 bases; unmatched junction nucleotides: 6. Here the CDR3 DNA reads TGTGCCAGCAGCCAAGCCCGACAGGGAGGTGGCTACACCTTC. Amino acids: CASSQARQGGGYTF.

This rearrangement joins TRBV6-1 to TRBJ1-5; weak D call: TRBD1 (5 bases). The CDR3 length is 13 residues. The germline gives CDR1 MNHNS, CDR2 SASEGT. Trimming removed 6 bases from V and 3 bases from J, with 9 bases in between. The CDR3 spells CASRQVNNQPQHF. The DNA for the CDR3 is TGTGCCAGCAGACAGGTAAACAATCAGCCCCAGCATTTT.

The chain carries TRBV7-2 and TRBJ2-7, with 7 bases lining up with TRBD2. From germline, CDR1 is SGHTA and CDR2 FQGNSA. V trimming: 2 bases; J trimming: 3 bases; junction bases outside the gene matches: 7. The CDR3 has 15 residues. DNA for the CDR3: TGTGCCAGCAGCTTACGAGCGGGACCCATCTACGAGCAGTACTTC. It encodes CASSLRAGPIYEQYF.

This clone was detected only a few times. The rearrangement joins TRBV6-6 to TRBJ1-2; TRBD1 aligns across 11 bases. The V gene end was trimmed by 10 bases and the J gene end by 4 bases; junction bases not matched to a gene: 14. The CDR3 is 16 amino acids. Per germline, CDR1 MNHNY and CDR2 SVGAGI (reference sequence). The CDR3 spells CATTQLTGTGGYGYTF. As DNA, the CDR3 is TGTGCCACCACCCAATTGACCGGGACAGGGGGCTATGGCTACACCTTC.

V and J are TRBV19 and TRBJ1-2; a weak D match, TRBD1 (5 bases). This CDR3 comprises 13 residues. Per the germline V gene, CDR1 is LNHDA and CDR2 is SQIVND (reference sequence). Trimming pared 8 bases from V and 4 bases from J, leaving 14 bases between. The CDR3 region has the DNA TGTGCCAGTCAGCGGGACGGCGGCTATGGCTACACCTTC. Translation: CASQRDGGYGYTF.

This chain connects TRBV5-1 to TRBJ2-7, with D perhaps matching TRBD2 (6 bases). CDR3 size: 14 residues. Germline V gene data show CDR1 as SGHRS and CDR2 as YFSETQ. V gave up 1 base and J gave up 1 base, with 9 bases separating them. CDR3 coding DNA: TGCGCCAGCAGCTTGTTTAGCGGATCCTACGAGCAGTACTTC. It codes for CASSLFSGSYEQYF.

The sample holds one count of this clone. The chain uses TRBV7-2 and TRBJ2-7; 12 bases are a match to TRBD2. With 5 bases clipped from V and 7 bases from J, the junction kept 9 bases outside the gene matches. Germline CDR1 SGHTA, CDR2 FQGNSA. The CDR3 is 15 amino acids. Written as DNA, the CDR3 is TGTGCCAGCAGCAGACCTAGCGGGGGGGCAAGGGAGCAGTACTTC. Translating gives CASSRPSGGAREQYF.

J is TRBJ2-7 and V is TRBV6-5; D is perhaps TRBD2 (5 bases). From germline, CDR1 is MNHEY and CDR2 SVGAGI. CDR3 length equals 16 residues. V lost 2 bases to trimming and J lost 3 bases, with 17 bases between them. CDR3 nucleotides: TGTGCCAGCAGTTACGAGGGTCCCCGCGGACGCTACGAGCAGTACTTC. Translated, it gives CASSYEGPRGRYEQYF.

This clone was found a few times. This chain uses TRBV7-9 with TRBJ2-5; 10 bases are a match to TRBD2. V shed 5 bases and J 5 bases; nucleotides not matched to a gene: 8. CDR3 length: 15 amino acids. Germline loops: CDR1 SEHNR, CDR2 FQNEAQ (reference sequence). In nucleotides, the CDR3 is TGTGCCAGCAGCCGAAGCGGGGGGGCCGTGGAGACCCAGTACTTC. Translation: CASSRSGGAVETQYF. The full variable domain, in which reference TRBV7-9 and TRBJ2-5 provide the parts outside the CDR3, is DTGVSQNPRHKITKRGQNVTFRCDPISEHNRLYWYRQTLGQGPEFLTYFQNEAQLEKSRLLSDRFSAERPKGSFSTLEIQRTEQGDSAMYLCASSRSGGAVETQYFGPGTRLLVL.

This clone was counted a few times. CDR3 DNA: TGTGCCAGCAGCGTAGTAGGAGGGGCCCACAATGAGCAGTTCTTC. This encodes CASSVVGGAHNEQFF. The gene calls are TRBV9 and TRBJ2-1; perhaps TRBD2 as D (6 bases). Germline lookup yields CDR1 SGDLS and CDR2 YYNGEE. V was trimmed by 0 bases and J by 5 bases, leaving 12 bases between them. This CDR3 region has 15 residues.

The V gene is TRBV9, the J gene TRBJ2-5; no definite D call. V dropped 0 bases and J dropped 3 bases, with 6 bases sitting between them. Germline V gene data show CDR1 as SGDLS and CDR2 as YYNGEE. The CDR3 is 13 residues long. In DNA, the CDR3 is TGTGCCAGCAGCGTAGGGCCGAAAGAGACCCAGTACTTC. This codes for CASSVGPKETQYF.

The CDR3 sequence is CASRRGDSHLITEAFF. The CDR3 DNA reads as TGTGCCAGCAGGCGTGGGGACAGCCATTTGATCACTGAAGCTTTCTTT. The rearrangement joins TRBV27 to TRBJ1-1; 7 bases align to TRBD1. The V gene's germline CDR1 is MNHEY and CDR2 SMNVEV (reference sequence). V dropped 6 bases and J dropped 4; count of bases not matched to a gene: 14. CDR3 size: 16 residues.

The gene calls are TRBV11-3 and TRBJ2-7; TRBD1 might be the D (5 bases). V lost 3 bases and J lost 3, with 9 bases in between. This CDR3 contains 13 residues. Germline values: CDR1 SGHNT, CDR2 YENEEA. The DNA for the CDR3 is TGTGCCAGCAGCTTGGGCAGGGACTACGAGCAGTACTTC. It codes for CASSLGRDYEQYF. The full variable domain, its missing parts supplied by reference TRBV11-3 and TRBJ2-7, is EAGVVQSPRYKIIEKKQPVAFWCNPISGHNTLYWYLQNLGQGPELLIRYENEEAVDDSQLPKDRFSAERLKGVDSTLKIQPAELGDSAVYLCASSLGRDYEQYFGPGTRLTVT.

This clone was observed a few times. The chain combines TRBV4-3 with TRBJ2-2, with TRBD1 as a possible D gene (6 bases). Trimming removed 4 bases at V and 3 bases at J, with 9 bases between. Germline CDR1 is LGHNA and CDR2 is YSLEER. The CDR3 is made up of 14 amino acids. In nucleotides, the CDR3 is TGCGCCAGCAGCCTAGGACAGTACACCGGGGAGCTGTTTTTT. Residues: CASSLGQYTGELFF.

The chain carries TRBV7-2 and TRBJ1-3, with D maybe TRBD1 (5 bases). Looked up from germline, CDR1 is SGHTA and CDR2 is FQGNSA. V lost 8 bases to trimming and J lost 1 base, with 12 bases between them. This CDR3 contains 14 residues. The CDR3 region has the DNA TGTGCCAGCGGGAGCGGGGGGTCTGGAAACACCATATATTTT. As protein: CASGSGGSGNTIYF.